The source of this T cell receptor (beta chain) is a study of shared clonotypes between healthy human individuals. Germline-derived CDR1 and CDR2 are LGHNA and YNFKEQ. The CDR3 has 14 amino acids. Trimming stripped 4 bases from V and 1 base from J, with 10 bases between. The protocol was immunoSEQ multiplex PCR, while the TCRdb copy is restricted to in-frame clones and leaves out a portion. Found here are around 1.1 million clones, 60% to 80% of them singletons; the top ten hold 0.89%. Comments on this clone: Its antigen remains unidentified.

Study results and caveats: Rarefaction revealed incomplete sorted-subset sequencing despite large depth.

Input material: memory CD4+ T cells from PBMCs. Specified subset: CD45RA-negative fraction. The receptor comes from a man aged 18-30 years in good health. Some clones in this sample may be carry-over from other donors' samples. The chain couples TRBV4-2 to TRBJ2-5; D tentatively fits TRBD1 or TRBD2 (5 bases each). Written as DNA, the CDR3 is TGTGCCAGCAGCCCACCCGGGACCCAAGAGACCCAGTACTTC. Translation gives CASSPPGTQETQYF.